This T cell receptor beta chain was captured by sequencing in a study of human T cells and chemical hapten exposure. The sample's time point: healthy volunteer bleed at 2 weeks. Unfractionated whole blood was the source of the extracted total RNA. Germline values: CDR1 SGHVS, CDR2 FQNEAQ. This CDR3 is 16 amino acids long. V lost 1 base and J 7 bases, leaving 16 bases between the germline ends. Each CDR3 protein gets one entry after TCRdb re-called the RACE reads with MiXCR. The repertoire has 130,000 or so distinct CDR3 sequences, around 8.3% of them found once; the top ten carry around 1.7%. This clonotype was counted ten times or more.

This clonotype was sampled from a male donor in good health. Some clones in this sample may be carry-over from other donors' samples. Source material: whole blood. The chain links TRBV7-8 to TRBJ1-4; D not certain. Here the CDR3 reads CASSLEAGTKSEKLFF. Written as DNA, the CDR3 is TGTGCCAGCAGCTTAGAGGCGGGCACCAAATCTGAAAAACTGTTTTTT. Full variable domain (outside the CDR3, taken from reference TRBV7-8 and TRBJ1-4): GAGVSQSPRYKVAKRGQDVALRCDPISGHVSLFWYQQALGQGPEFLTYFQNEAQLDKSGLPSDRFFAERPEGSVSTLKIQRTQQEDSAVYLCASSLEAGTKSEKLFFGSGTQLSVL.